These 17 T cell receptor beta chains were all obtained from the same sample, sequenced in a study of response to subunit inactivated influenza vaccine. One entry per CDR3 protein results from TCRdb running MiXCR on the RT-PCR reads. This sample has 650,000 to 850,000 distinct CDR3 sequences, with approximately 14% found just once. The specimen was PBMCs from blood, collected about 14 days before vaccination. Receptors originate from a man in his forties or fifties who received an inactivated influenza vaccine.

The chain is built from TRBV7-2 and TRBJ2-5; TRBD1 or TRBD2 may be the D gene (5 bases each). The CDR3 totals 17 residues. Per germline, CDR1 SGHTA and CDR2 FQGNSA. The V end lost 2 bases, the J end lost 1 base, and 17 bases lay between the germline ends. In nucleotides, the CDR3 is TGTGCCAGCAGCTTAACGGGGCCACGCCTGATCCAAGAGACCCAGTACTTC. Its translation is CASSLTGPRLIQETQYF.

The sample holds a few counts of this clonotype. The rearrangement joins TRBV6-5 to TRBJ2-7, with 7 bases fitting TRBD2. CDR1 MNHEY and CDR2 SVGAGI come from the germline V gene. CDR3 size: 14 residues. J gave up 3 bases and V 6 bases, and 8 bases lay outside the gene matches. CDR3 protein: CASSNSAGSYEQYF. DNA of the CDR3: TGTGCCAGCAGCAACTCAGCGGGAAGCTACGAGCAGTACTTC.

This chain uses TRBV6-2 or TRBV6-3 with TRBJ1-5, with 7 bases identical to TRBD1. This CDR3 comprises 16 residues. CDR1 and CDR2 from the germline V gene are MNHEY and SVGEGT. With 5 bases clipped from V and 3 bases from J, the junction kept 10 bases outside the gene matches. The CDR3, as DNA: TGTGCCAGCAGTCGATTTACACAGGGGAACAATCAGCCCCAGCATTTT. Translated, it gives CASSRFTQGNNQPQHF.

This clonotype was picked up a small number of times. The chain links TRBV12-3 or TRBV12-4 to TRBJ1-2, with D unclear. Trimming removed 6 bases from V and 6 bases from J, with 11 bases in between. CDR3 length: 12 residues. The CDR3 DNA follows: TGTGCCAGCAGCCGGTCAGGAAATGGCTACACCTTC. Residues: CASSRSGNGYTF.

This clonotype has a count of ten or more. The chain has TRBV5-6 and TRBJ2-1, with D possibly TRBD2 on 6 matching bases. Germline V gene sequence: CDR1 SGHDT, CDR2 YYEEEE. This CDR3 has 18 amino acids. V gave up 4 bases and J gave up 0 bases, with 20 bases separating them. CDR3 coding DNA: TGTGCCAGCAGCCCCCCTCTAGCGAGAGGTTACTCCTACAATGAGCAGTTCTTC. Translated, it gives CASSPPLARGYSYNEQFF.

The chain carries TRBV6-2 or TRBV6-3 and TRBJ2-7; 7 bases match TRBD2. Unmatched junction bases numbered 11, after V lost 4 bases and J lost 2 bases. Germline V gene data show CDR1 as MNHEY and CDR2 as SVGEGT. CDR3 length equals 16 residues. In DNA, the CDR3 is TGTGCCAGCAGTTGGGATCCGGGAGGACTAACCTACGAGCAGTACTTC. Protein: CASSWDPGGLTYEQYF.

The chain uses TRBV5-5 and TRBJ2-7, with TRBD2 matching over 11 bases. CDR1 is SGHKS and CDR2 is YYEKEE in the germline V gene (reference sequence). The trim removed 2 bases at V and 3 bases at J, leaving 4 bases unmatched. There are 15 residues in the CDR3. The chain's CDR3 is CASSFPGLAGYEQYF. For the CDR3, the DNA is TGTGCCAGCAGCTTCCCTGGACTAGCGGGCTACGAGCAGTACTTC.

This chain connects TRBV4-2 to TRBJ2-5, with 12 nucleotides matching TRBD1. Trimming removed 1 base from V and 4 bases from J; junction bases left unmatched: 13. This CDR3 region has 19 residues. CDR1 and CDR2 from the germline V gene are LGHNA and YNFKEQ. The CDR3 loop is CASSQVRTGQGAFGETQYF. CDR3 nucleotide sequence: TGTGCCAGCAGCCAAGTTCGAACGGGACAGGGGGCCTTTGGAGAGACCCAGTACTTC.

This clonotype was counted many times. The chain recombines TRBV7-2 with TRBJ2-7; D unclear. Germline V gives CDR1 SGHTA, CDR2 FQGNSA. This CDR3 comprises 12 residues. Trimming took 4 bases from V and 0 from J, leaving 4 bases between them. The CDR3 sequence: CASSSSSYEQYF. CDR3 DNA: TGTGCCAGCAGCTCTTCCTCCTACGAGCAGTACTTC.

There are a few counts of this clonotype. The chain carries TRBV10-3 and TRBJ2-5; the D gene is possibly TRBD1 (6 bases). V was trimmed by 7 bases and J by 5 bases, leaving 14 bases between them. The CDR3 runs to 13 residues. Germline V gene sequence: CDR1 ENHRY, CDR2 SYGVKD. In nucleotides, the CDR3 is TGTGCCATCAAGGCCCAGGGGCATGAGACCCAGTACTTC. Translating gives CAIKAQGHETQYF.

The chain couples TRBV10-3 to TRBJ2-1, with 10 bases identical to TRBD2. Germline V gene sequence: CDR1 ENHRY, CDR2 SYGVKD. V trimming: 7 bases; J trimming: 7 bases; junction bases outside the gene matches: 4. The CDR3 has 13 residues. CDR3 nucleotide sequence: TGTGCCATCACTAAGACTAGCGGGAATGAGCAGTTCTTC. As protein: CAITKTSGNEQFF.

This clonotype has only a few counts. V usage is TRBV6-2 or TRBV6-3 and J usage is TRBJ2-1; 11 bases agree with TRBD2. The CDR3 sequence is 15 residues long. Germline CDR1 is MNHEY and CDR2 is SVGEGT. V lost 9 bases and J lost 2; bases outside the gene matches: 6. The CDR3 DNA follows: TGTGCCAGGGGTAGCGGGAGGGAGGCCTACAATGAGCAGTTCTTC. It specifies CARGSGREAYNEQFF.

The table lists this clonotype with a few counts. The rearrangement links TRBV7-6 to TRBJ1-1, with D possibly being TRBD1 (6 bases). The CDR3 consists of 14 residues. Trimming removed 5 bases at V and 5 bases at J, with 15 bases between. The V gene's germline CDR1 is SGHVS and CDR2 FNYEAQ. CDR3 sequence (DNA): TGTGCCAGCAGCCCCCGACGAGGGGGGACTGAAGCTTTCTTT. It translates to CASSPRRGGTEAFF. The full variable domain, its missing parts supplied by reference TRBV7-6 and TRBJ1-1, is GAGVSQSPRYKVTKRGQDVALRCDPISGHVSLYWYRQALGQGPEFLTYFNYEAQQDKSGLPNDRFSAERPEGSISTLTIQRTEQRDSAMYRCASSPRRGGTEAFFGQGTRLTVV.

This clonotype occurred a few times. The CDR3 protein is CASSPSGGKTYEQYF. The CDR3 DNA reads TGTGCCAGCTCACCTTCGGGCGGCAAGACCTACGAGCAGTACTTC. J is TRBJ2-7 and V is TRBV18; D remains unclear. The germline V gene has CDR1 KGHSH and CDR2 LQKENI. V lost 3 bases and J 2 bases, leaving 14 bases between the germline ends. CDR3 size: 15 residues.

This clonotype was seen a few times. This chain uses TRBV7-9 with TRBJ2-4; D uncertain. Trimming removed 5 bases from V and 9 bases from J, with 14 bases in between. Germline loops: CDR1 SEHNR, CDR2 FQNEAQ (reference sequence). The CDR3 totals 13 residues. The CDR3 nucleotides are TGTGCCAGCAGCGAAGCCAGGAAAGGCATTCAGTACTTC. Its protein is CASSEARKGIQYF.

The V call is TRBV7-8, the J call TRBJ1-2, with 10 bases matching TRBD1. V lost 3 bases and J lost 6; bases outside the gene matches: 4. The CDR3 covers 14 residues. CDR1 and CDR2 (germline): SGHVS, FQNEAQ. CDR3: CASSLTGGVDGYTF. As DNA, the CDR3 is TGTGCCAGCAGCTTGACAGGGGGCGTTGATGGCTACACCTTC.

The table lists this clonotype with a few counts. The chain links TRBV27 to TRBJ2-7; 7 bases are shared with TRBD2. Germline CDR1 is MNHEY and CDR2 is SMNVEV (reference sequence). V was pared by 5 bases and J by 0 bases, with 4 bases of the junction left unmatched. This CDR3 region has 14 residues. The CDR3 sequence: CASSVGLHSYEQYF. DNA for the CDR3: TGTGCCAGCAGTGTGGGACTACACTCCTACGAGCAGTACTTC.